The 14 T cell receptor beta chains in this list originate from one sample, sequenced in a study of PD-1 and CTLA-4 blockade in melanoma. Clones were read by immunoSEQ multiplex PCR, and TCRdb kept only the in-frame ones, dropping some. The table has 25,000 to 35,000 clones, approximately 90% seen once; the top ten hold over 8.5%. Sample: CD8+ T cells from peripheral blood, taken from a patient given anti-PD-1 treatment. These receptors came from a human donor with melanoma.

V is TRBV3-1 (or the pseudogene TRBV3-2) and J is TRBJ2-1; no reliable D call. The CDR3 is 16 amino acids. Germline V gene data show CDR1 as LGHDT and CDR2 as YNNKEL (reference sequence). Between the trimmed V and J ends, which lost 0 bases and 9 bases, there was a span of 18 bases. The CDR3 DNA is TGTGCCAGCAGCCAAGAGAACTCCCTTCGTGATCTTGAGCAGTTCTTC. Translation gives CASSQENSLRDLEQFF.

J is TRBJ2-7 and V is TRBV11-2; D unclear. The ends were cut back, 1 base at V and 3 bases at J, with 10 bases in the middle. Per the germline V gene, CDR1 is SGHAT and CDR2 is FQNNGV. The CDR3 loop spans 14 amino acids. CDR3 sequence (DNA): TGTGCCAGCAGCTTAGTCCTACAAGGCTACGAGCAGTACTTC. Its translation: CASSLVLQGYEQYF.

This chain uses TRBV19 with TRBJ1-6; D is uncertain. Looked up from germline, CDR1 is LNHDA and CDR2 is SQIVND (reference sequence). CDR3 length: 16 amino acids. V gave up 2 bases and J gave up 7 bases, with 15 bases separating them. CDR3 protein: CASSIWAEAMNSPLHF. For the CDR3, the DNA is TGTGCCAGTAGTATATGGGCAGAGGCAATGAATTCACCCCTCCACTTT.

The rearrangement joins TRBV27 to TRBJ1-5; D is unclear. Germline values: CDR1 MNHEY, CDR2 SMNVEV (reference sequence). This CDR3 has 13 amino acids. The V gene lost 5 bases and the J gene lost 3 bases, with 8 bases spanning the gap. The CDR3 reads CASSPSVNQPQHF. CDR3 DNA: TGTGCCAGCAGTCCGTCGGTCAATCAGCCCCAGCATTTT.

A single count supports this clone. CDR3 sequence reads: CASSDSGGGASTDTQYF. CDR3 in DNA: TGTGCCAGCAGTGACTCGGGGGGGGGCGCGAGCACAGATACGCAGTATTTT. The J gene is TRBJ2-3, the V gene TRBV6-4; D perhaps matches TRBD2 (7 bases). Germline V gene sequence: CDR1 MRHNA, CDR2 SNTAGT. This CDR3 spans 17 amino acids. Trimming left V 0 bases short and J 0 bases short, with 13 bases between.

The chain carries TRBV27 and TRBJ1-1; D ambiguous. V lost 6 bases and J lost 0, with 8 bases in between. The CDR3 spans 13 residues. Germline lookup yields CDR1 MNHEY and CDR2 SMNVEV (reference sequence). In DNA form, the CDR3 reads TGTGCCAGCAGGGTTCAGGTGAACACTGAAGCTTTCTTT. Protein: CASRVQVNTEAFF.

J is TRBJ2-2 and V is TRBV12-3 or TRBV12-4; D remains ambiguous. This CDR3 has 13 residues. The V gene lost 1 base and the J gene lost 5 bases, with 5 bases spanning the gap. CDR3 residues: CASSLGGTGELFF. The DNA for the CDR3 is TGTGCCAGCAGTTTAGGGGGTACCGGGGAGCTGTTTTTT.

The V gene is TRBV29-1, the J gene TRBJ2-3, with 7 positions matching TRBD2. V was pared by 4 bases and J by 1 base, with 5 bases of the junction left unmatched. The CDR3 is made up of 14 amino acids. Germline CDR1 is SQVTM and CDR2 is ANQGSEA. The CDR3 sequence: CSVVLAVRTDTQYF. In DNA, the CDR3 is TGCAGCGTTGTTCTAGCGGTCCGCACAGATACGCAGTATTTT.

The CDR3 protein is CASGGLAYNEQFF. As DNA, the CDR3 is TGTGCCAGCGGGGGTCTTGCCTACAATGAGCAGTTCTTC. The chain links TRBV2 to TRBJ2-1; D is perhaps TRBD1 or TRBD2 (5 bases each). From germline, CDR1 is SNHLY and CDR2 FYNNEI. Trimming stripped 8 bases from V and 2 bases from J, with 10 bases between. The CDR3 is 13 residues long.

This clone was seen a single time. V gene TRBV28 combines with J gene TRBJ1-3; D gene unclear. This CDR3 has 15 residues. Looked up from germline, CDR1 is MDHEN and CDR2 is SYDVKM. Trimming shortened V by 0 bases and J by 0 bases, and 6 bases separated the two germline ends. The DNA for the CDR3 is TGTGCCAGCAGTTTATGGGCGGACTCTGGAAACACCATATATTTT. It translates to CASSLWADSGNTIYF. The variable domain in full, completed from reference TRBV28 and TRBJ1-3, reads DVKVTQSSRYLVKRTGEKVFLECVQDMDHENMFWYRQDPGLGLRLIYFSYDVKMKEKGDIPEGYSVSREKKERFSLILESASTNQTSMYLCASSLWADSGNTIYFGEGSWLTVV.

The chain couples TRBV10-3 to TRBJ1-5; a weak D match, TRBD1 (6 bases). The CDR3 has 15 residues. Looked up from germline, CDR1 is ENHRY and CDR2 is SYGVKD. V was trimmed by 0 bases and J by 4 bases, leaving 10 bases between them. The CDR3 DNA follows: TGTGCCATCAGTGAGTCATCAGGGGTAAATCAGCCCCAGCATTTT. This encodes CAISESSGVNQPQHF.

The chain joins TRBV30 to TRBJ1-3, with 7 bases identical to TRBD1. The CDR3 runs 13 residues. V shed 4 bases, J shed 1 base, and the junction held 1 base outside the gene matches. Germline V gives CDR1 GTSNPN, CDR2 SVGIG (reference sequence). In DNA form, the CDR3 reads TGTGCCTGGACAGGGGGTTCTGGAAACACCATATATTTT. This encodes CAWTGGSGNTIYF.

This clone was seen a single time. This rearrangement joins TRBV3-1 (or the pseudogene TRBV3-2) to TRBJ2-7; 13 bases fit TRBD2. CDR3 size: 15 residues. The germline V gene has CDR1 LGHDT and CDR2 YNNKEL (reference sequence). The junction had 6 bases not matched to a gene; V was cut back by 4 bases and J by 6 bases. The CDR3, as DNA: TGTGCCAGCAGCCTCGGACTAGCGGGAGTTGGCGAGCAGTACTTC. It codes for CASSLGLAGVGEQYF.

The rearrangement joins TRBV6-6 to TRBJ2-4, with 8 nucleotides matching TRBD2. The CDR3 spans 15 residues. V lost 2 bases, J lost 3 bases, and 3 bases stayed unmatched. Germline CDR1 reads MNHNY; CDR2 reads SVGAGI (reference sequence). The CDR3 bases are TGTGCCAGCAGTTACAGTCGGGAGGGCAAAAACATTCAGTACTTC. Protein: CASSYSREGKNIQYF.